The 10 T cell receptor beta chains presented below share a single source sample, sequenced in a study of identical twins. TCRdb analysed the 5' RACE reads with MiXCR anew, one entry per CDR3 protein. Of hundreds of thousands of distinct CDR3 sequences in the sample, less than 25% are singletons; the top ten hold 4.3%. These data also formed part of another study, on T cells expressing NK-cell markers.

The specimen sequenced was PBMCs. The receptors stem from a woman between 18 and 30 years old in good health.

The chain has TRBV5-1 and TRBJ1-1; 7 positions match TRBD1. The CDR3 has 14 amino acids. CDR1 is SGHRS and CDR2 is YFSETQ in the germline V gene. With 3 bases clipped from V and 3 bases from J, the junction kept 5 bases outside the gene matches. CDR3 loop: CASSSPGQDTEAFF. The CDR3 coding sequence is TGCGCCAGCAGCTCACCAGGACAGGACACTGAAGCTTTCTTT.

The gene calls are TRBV20-1 and TRBJ2-1; D is uncertain. The V and J ends lost 5 bases and 10 bases respectively, with 9 bases between them. The CDR3 covers 10 residues. CDR1 is DFQATT and CDR2 is SNEGSKA in the germline V gene (reference sequence). The CDR3 sequence is CSAGSREQFF. For the CDR3, the DNA is TGCAGTGCTGGGTCGCGAGAGCAGTTCTTC.

This sequence joins TRBV10-3 and TRBJ2-3; D remains ambiguous. Trimming took 5 bases from V and 2 from J, leaving 14 bases between them. CDR3 length: 15 residues. Germline loops: CDR1 ENHRY, CDR2 SYGVKD. CDR3 DNA sequence: TGTGCCATCAGTTCTCTCCCGGACGCCACAGATACGCAGTATTTT. Its protein product is CAISSLPDATDTQYF.

This clonotype was counted a few times. V and J are TRBV9 and TRBJ2-1; TRBD2 might be the D (5 bases). The CDR3 consists of 14 residues. V was clipped by 0 bases and J by 7 bases, with 11 bases between them. Germline loops: CDR1 SGDLS, CDR2 YYNGEE. CDR3 sequence reads: CASSVGSSTNEQFF. As DNA, the CDR3 is TGTGCCAGCAGCGTAGGTTCTAGCACAAATGAGCAGTTCTTC.

This clonotype was seen only a few times. The chain employs TRBV12-3 or TRBV12-4 and TRBJ2-1; TRBD1 aligns across 8 bases. This CDR3 has 15 amino acids. With V trimmed by 5 bases and J by 2 bases, 5 bases remained unmatched. For the CDR3, the DNA is TGTGCCAGCAGTGATCAGGGGGCGGCCTACAATGAGCAGTTCTTC. Protein: CASSDQGAAYNEQFF.

The chain joins TRBV7-3 to TRBJ2-1, with 13 bases that match TRBD2. The germline V gene has CDR1 SGHTA and CDR2 FQGTGA. The CDR3 sequence is 16 residues long. The V gene end was trimmed by 5 bases and the J gene end by 10 bases; junction bases not matched to a gene: 11. The CDR3, as DNA: TGTGCCAGCAGCCCCGCACTAGCGGGGGGGCAGAAAGAGCAGTTCTTC. Amino acid sequence: CASSPALAGGQKEQFF.

In this sample, this clonotype turned up many times. The chain combines TRBV12-3 or TRBV12-4 with TRBJ1-2; weak D call: TRBD1 (5 bases). Trimming shortened V by 8 bases and J by 7 bases, and 17 bases separated the two germline ends. The CDR3 has 13 residues. CDR3 region: CASQWGRVGGYTF. The CDR3 DNA reads TGTGCCAGCCAATGGGGCAGGGTGGGTGGCTACACCTTC.

The rearrangement joins TRBV12-3 or TRBV12-4 to TRBJ1-2, with unresolved D. The CDR3 loop spans 11 amino acids. Trimming took off 5 bases at V and 8 bases at J, with 9 bases between the two ends. The CDR3, as DNA: TGTGCCAGCAGTCGCGATCGGGGCTACACCTTC. Amino acid sequence: CASSRDRGYTF.

This clonotype was counted only a few times. The V gene is TRBV20-1, the J gene TRBJ1-1; D gene ambiguous. CDR1 and CDR2 from the germline V gene are DFQATT and SNEGSKA (reference sequence). V lost 6 bases and J lost 4, with 9 bases in between. The CDR3 sequence is 11 residues long. CDR3 region: CSALGSTEAFF. The CDR3 DNA sequence: TGCAGTGCCCTTGGGAGCACTGAAGCTTTCTTT.

The chain joins TRBV7-2 to TRBJ2-3; D remains ambiguous. Trimming stripped 0 bases from V and 5 bases from J, with 9 bases between. CDR3 length equals 14 residues. Germline-derived CDR1 and CDR2 are SGHTA and FQGNSA. CDR3 nucleotide sequence: TGTGCCAGCAGCTTAGCGGCCTGGCTAGATACGCAGTATTTT. As protein: CASSLAAWLDTQYF.